One and the same sample provided the 25 T cell receptor beta chains below, sequenced in a study of blood T cell repertoires in COVID-19. The protocol was immunoSEQ multiplex PCR, while the TCRdb copy is restricted to in-frame clones and leaves out a portion. This table has 150,000 to 200,000 clones, around 83% appearing once. Sequencing used peripheral blood. These receptors were obtained from a woman aged 60-75 years with acute or convalescent COVID-19.

The chain recombines TRBV3-1 (or the pseudogene TRBV3-2) with TRBJ1-3; 7 bases match TRBD1. With 0 bases clipped from V and 4 bases from J, the junction kept 3 bases outside the gene matches. Germline lookup yields CDR1 LGHDT and CDR2 YNNKEL (reference sequence). The CDR3 covers 15 residues. This CDR3 reads CASSQETGEGNTIYF. DNA of the CDR3: TGTGCCAGCAGCCAAGAAACAGGGGAGGGAAACACCATATATTTT.

CDR3 coding DNA: TGTGCCAGCAGCCAAGGCTCGGGAGGGCCCCAATACAATGAGCAGTTCTTC. Amino acid sequence: CASSQGSGGPQYNEQFF. The chain combines TRBV3-1 (or the pseudogene TRBV3-2) with TRBJ2-1, with 8 bases matching TRBD2. The germline gives CDR1 LGHDT, CDR2 YNNKEL (reference sequence). There are 17 residues in the CDR3. The trim removed 1 base at V and 4 bases at J, leaving 9 bases unmatched.

The V and J genes are TRBV15 and TRBJ1-6; a possible D gene is TRBD1 (5 bases). The length of the CDR3 is 12 residues. Per the germline V gene, CDR1 is LNHNV and CDR2 is YYDKDF (reference sequence). V was cut by 8 bases and J by 12 bases, with 14 bases left in between. Here the CDR3 reads CATQTAPGPLHF. The DNA for the CDR3 is TGTGCCACCCAGACAGCGCCCGGACCCCTCCACTTT.

The chain employs TRBV7-9 and TRBJ1-4, with a possible D match to TRBD1 (6 bases). Germline V gives CDR1 SEHNR, CDR2 FQNEAQ (reference sequence). The CDR3 runs 16 residues. Between the trimmed V and J ends, which lost 0 bases and 0 bases, there was a span of 8 bases. CDR3 nucleotide sequence: TGTGCCAGCAGCTTAGCGACAGGACCAACTAATGAAAAACTGTTTTTT. It yields the protein CASSLATGPTNEKLFF.

The V and J genes are TRBV11-3 and TRBJ1-6; TRBD1 matches 7 bases. The CDR3 contains 14 residues. The V segment lost 7 bases and the J segment 6 bases; nucleotides outside the gene matches: 6. Germline V gives CDR1 SGHNT, CDR2 YENEEA. CDR3: CASTGGHPNSPLHF. Written as DNA, the CDR3 is TGTGCCAGCACAGGGGGACATCCTAATTCACCCCTCCACTTT. The full variable domain, in which reference TRBV11-3 and TRBJ1-6 provide the parts outside the CDR3, is EAGVVQSPRYKIIEKKQPVAFWCNPISGHNTLYWYLQNLGQGPELLIRYENEEAVDDSQLPKDRFSAERLKGVDSTLKIQPAELGDSAVYLCASTGGHPNSPLHFGNGTRLTVT.

The chain has TRBV6-5 and TRBJ1-4; D might be TRBD1 (6 bases). V gave up 6 bases and J gave up 4 bases, with 9 bases separating them. CDR3 length equals 13 residues. Germline V CDR1 and CDR2: MNHEY, SVGAGI. CDR3 DNA: TGTGCCAGCAGGACAGGCAGTAATGAAAAACTGTTTTTT. Translated: CASRTGSNEKLFF.

This clone occurred once. The V call is TRBV6-5, the J call TRBJ1-5; TRBD1 matches at 11 bases. Per germline, CDR1 MNHEY and CDR2 SVGAGI. V dropped 5 bases and J dropped 6; count of bases not matched to a gene: 6. This CDR3 region has 15 residues. Written as DNA, the CDR3 is TGTGCCAGCAGTATAGGACAGGGGGCATTTCAGCCCCAGCATTTT. Amino acid sequence: CASSIGQGAFQPQHF.

J is TRBJ2-7 and V is TRBV18; D is perhaps TRBD2 (7 bases). The CDR3 is made up of 15 amino acids. V lost 4 bases and J lost 1, with 14 bases in between. Germline values: CDR1 KGHSH, CDR2 LQKENI. The CDR3 region has the DNA TGTGCCAGCTCACGTAAAGGGGGGGGTTCCTACGAGCAGTACTTC. It specifies CASSRKGGGSYEQYF.

This clone was seen more than once but under ten times. This sequence joins TRBV2 and TRBJ2-1; D possibly corresponds to TRBD2 (6 bases). The V gene's germline CDR1 is SNHLY and CDR2 FYNNEI. The CDR3 sequence is 15 residues long. V lost 7 bases to trimming and J lost 4 bases, with 17 bases between them. As DNA, the CDR3 is TGTGCCAGCACATCGGAACCGGGACTTTACAATGAGCAGTTCTTC. Its protein product is CASTSEPGLYNEQFF. Complete variable domain (other parts from reference TRBV2 and TRBJ2-1): EPEVTQTPSHQVTQMGQEVILRCVPISNHLYFYWYRQILGQKVEFLVSFYNNEISEKSEIFDDQFSVERPDGSNFTLKIRSTKLEDSAMYFCASTSEPGLYNEQFFGPGTRLTVL.

This chain's CDR3 is CASSTGQGVDEQFF. CDR3 bases: TGCGCCAGCAGCACGGGACAGGGCGTCGATGAGCAGTTCTTC. V is TRBV5-1 and J is TRBJ2-1; 9 bases are a match to TRBD1. CDR3 length: 14 amino acids. In germline, CDR1 is SGHRS, CDR2 YFSETQ. The J segment lost 8 bases and the V segment lost 4 bases, leaving 7 bases of the junction unmatched.

The rearrangement links TRBV6-5 to TRBJ2-5; 11 bases line up with TRBD2. V lost 5 bases and J lost 5; bases outside the gene matches: 4. Germline V gives CDR1 MNHEY, CDR2 SVGAGI. This CDR3 is 14 amino acids long. This CDR3 is CASSLAGGRETQYF. In DNA, the CDR3 is TGTGCCAGCAGTCTAGCGGGAGGAAGGGAGACCCAGTACTTC.

This chain connects TRBV7-2 to TRBJ2-3, with a weak D call TRBD2 (6 bases). The CDR3 spans 15 residues. The V end lost 5 bases, the J end lost 7 bases, and 19 bases lay between the germline ends. CDR1 and CDR2 (germline): SGHTA, FQGNSA. The CDR3 region is CASSGARDRKYTQYF. The CDR3 DNA reads as TGTGCCAGCAGCGGAGCGCGGGATCGTAAATATACGCAGTATTTT. The whole variable domain, remainder taken from reference TRBV7-2 and TRBJ2-3, is GAGVSQSPSNKVTEKGKDVELRCDPISGHTALYWYRQSLGQGLEFLIYFQGNSAPDKSGLPSDRFSAERTGGSVSTLTIQRTQQEDSAVYLCASSGARDRKYTQYFGPGTRLTVL.

Here the CDR3 DNA reads TGTGCCAGCAGACGGGACAGGGCAACTTTGAGCGGAAGTACCTTC. It specifies CASRRDRATLSGSTF. V usage is TRBV19 and J usage is TRBJ1-2; TRBD1 aligns across 9 bases. Germline lookup yields CDR1 LNHDA and CDR2 SQIVND (reference sequence). Germline trimming cut 9 bases from V and 14 bases from J; bases unmatched to any gene: 22. The CDR3 length is 15 residues.

CDR3 in DNA: TGTGCCACCAGTGATCCCGGGACTAAGCAGTTCTTC. This translates into CATSDPGTKQFF. The V gene is TRBV24-1, the J gene TRBJ2-1, with 7 nucleotides matching TRBD2. Germline V gene sequence: CDR1 KGHDR, CDR2 SFDVKD. V lost 3 bases to trimming and J lost 11 bases; unmatched junction nucleotides: 3. The CDR3 has 12 amino acids.

The CDR3 protein is CASSSQGNEQYV. CDR3 sequence (DNA): TGTGCCAGCAGCTCCCAGGGTAACGAGCAGTACGTC. This rearrangement joins TRBV12-1 to TRBJ2-7; the table names TRBD1, a call not compared with the DNA. TRBV12-1 is a pseudogene. The CDR3 spans 12 residues.

The V and J genes are TRBV10-3 and TRBJ1-1; TRBD1 matches 8 bases. CDR1 ENHRY and CDR2 SYGVKD come from the germline V gene. The CDR3 is made up of 14 amino acids. V shed 7 bases and J 7 bases; nucleotides not matched to a gene: 11. CDR3 coding DNA: TGTGCCATCACACTCGACAGGGGACGACGTGAAGCTTTCTTT. The encoded protein is CAITLDRGRREAFF.

V gene TRBV4-1 combines with J gene TRBJ1-6; 7 nucleotides align to TRBD1. The length of the CDR3 is 17 residues. CDR1 and CDR2 (germline): MGHRA, YSYEKL. The trim removed 0 bases at V and 7 bases at J, leaving 9 bases unmatched. The CDR3 sequence: CASSQDLTGSSNSPLHF. CDR3 DNA sequence: TGCGCCAGCAGCCAAGATCTGACAGGGAGTTCCAATTCACCCCTCCACTTT.

The CDR3 is CASSPTGGENEKLFF. CDR3 coding DNA: TGTGCCAGCTCACCCACAGGGGGAGAGAATGAAAAACTGTTTTTT. V and J are TRBV18 and TRBJ1-4; TRBD1 matches 8 bases. Germline V gene data show CDR1 as KGHSH and CDR2 as LQKENI. The CDR3 consists of 15 residues. Losses at the gene ends were 3 bases for V and 5 bases for J; bases not matched to a gene: 5.

This chain joins TRBV24-1 and TRBJ1-2; possible D gene TRBD1, 5 bases. Trimming removed 0 bases at V and 8 bases at J, with 9 bases between. CDR3 length equals 13 residues. CDR1 and CDR2 from the germline V gene are KGHDR and SFDVKD. The CDR3, as DNA: TGTGCCACCAGTGATTTGGTAGGGGAAGGCTACACCTTC. Its protein product is CATSDLVGEGYTF.

The chain uses TRBV3-1 (or the pseudogene TRBV3-2) and TRBJ2-4; possible D gene TRBD2, 5 bases. V was trimmed by 1 base and J by 3 bases, leaving 16 bases between them. CDR1 LGHDT and CDR2 YNNKEL come from the germline V gene (reference sequence). This CDR3 has 17 amino acids. The CDR3 DNA reads TGTGCCAGCAGCCAAGTTTGGGGAGTTTCGGACAAAAACATTCAGTACTTC. It is translated as CASSQVWGVSDKNIQYF.

The count of this clone is one. V and J are TRBV19 and TRBJ1-5; 7 bases line up with TRBD1. Trimming at V came to 2 bases and at J to 0 bases, leaving 7 bases not matched to a gene. Germline V gene sequence: CDR1 LNHDA, CDR2 SQIVND (reference sequence). The CDR3 length is 17 residues. CDR3 in DNA: TGTGCCAGTAGTATAAAAGGGACAGCTTATAGCAATCAGCCCCAGCATTTT. Protein product: CASSIKGTAYSNQPQHF.

The CDR3 here is CASNSRQGGYEQYF. CDR3 bases: TGTGCCTCAAACAGCCGGCAGGGTGGATACGAGCAGTACTTC. The V gene is TRBV30, the J gene TRBJ2-7, with D possibly TRBD1 on 5 matching bases. V lost 7 bases and J 4 bases, leaving 20 bases between the germline ends. CDR1 GTSNPN and CDR2 SVGIG come from the germline V gene (reference sequence). This CDR3 contains 14 residues.

V is TRBV5-1 and J is TRBJ2-1; D may be TRBD1 (6 bases). Germline assignment: CDR1 SGHRS and CDR2 YFSETQ. The ends were cut back, 5 bases at V and 5 bases at J, with 17 bases in the middle. The CDR3 covers 15 residues. The CDR3 DNA sequence: TGCGCCAGCAGTGTGCTCCGGACAGCTAACAATGAGCAGTTCTTC. Amino acid sequence: CASSVLRTANNEQFF.

The V call is TRBV11-3, the J call TRBJ2-5; tentative D call: TRBD1 (6 bases). From germline, CDR1 is SGHNT and CDR2 YENEEA. The CDR3 extends over 15 amino acids. V lost 5 bases and J 6 bases, leaving 19 bases between the germline ends. The CDR3 protein is CASSPPTGGMKTQYF. As DNA, the CDR3 is TGTGCCAGCAGCCCGCCGACAGGTGGAATGAAGACCCAGTACTTC.

CDR3 protein: CASSPRALAGVDTQYF. The CDR3 nucleotides read TGTGCCAGCAGCCCCAGGGCCCTAGCGGGAGTTGATACGCAGTATTTT. This chain links TRBV11-2 with TRBJ2-3, with TRBD2 identical over 10 bases. Germline-derived CDR1 and CDR2 are SGHAT and FQNNGV. V was pared by 5 bases and J by 6 bases, with 11 bases of the junction left unmatched. The length of the CDR3 is 16 residues.